This TCR beta chain was retrieved from a study of T-cell memory formation after mild COVID-19. Study-wide points: Clones that contracted from day 15 to 85 had balanced CD4/CD8; later expanders were CD4+ biased. The main location of contracting CD4+ clones was CM and EM, and that of contracting CD8+ clones was EMRA.

With regard to this clonotype: Its antigen is not known.

MiXCR was run by TCRdb on the 5' RACE reads, yielding one entry per CDR3 protein. The repertoire holds approximately 240,000 distinct CDR3 sequences, with over 15% as singletons. This CDR3 comprises 16 residues. The germline V gene encodes CDR1 SQVTM and CDR2 ANQGSEA. Trimming removed 4 bases at V and 1 base at J, with 16 bases between. Sequencing used PBMCs or a T cell subset sorted from them (not recorded which). The chain couples TRBV29-1 to TRBJ2-2; D is possibly TRBD1 or TRBD2 (7 bases each). The source of this sequence is a man aged 18 to 30 who had mild COVID-19 (a few samples of this study predate the infection). Cell type and time point are not known. The CDR3 protein is CSVVDREGQNTGELFF. CDR3 nucleotide sequence: TGCAGCGTTGTAGACAGGGAGGGTCAGAACACCGGGGAGCTGTTTTTT.